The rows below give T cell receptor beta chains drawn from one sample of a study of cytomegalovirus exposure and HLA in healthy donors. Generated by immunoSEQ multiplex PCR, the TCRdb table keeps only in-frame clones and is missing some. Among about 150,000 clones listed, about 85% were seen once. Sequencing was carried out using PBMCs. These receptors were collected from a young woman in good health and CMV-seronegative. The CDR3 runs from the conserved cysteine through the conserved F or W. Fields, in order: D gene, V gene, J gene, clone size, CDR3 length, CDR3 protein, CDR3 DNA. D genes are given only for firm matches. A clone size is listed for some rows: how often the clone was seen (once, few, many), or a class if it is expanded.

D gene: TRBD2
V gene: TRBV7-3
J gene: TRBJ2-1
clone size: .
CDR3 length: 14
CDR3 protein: CASSSREAGAEQFF
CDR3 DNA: TGTGCCAGCAGCTCGCGGGAGGCCGGGGCGGAGCAGTTCTTC

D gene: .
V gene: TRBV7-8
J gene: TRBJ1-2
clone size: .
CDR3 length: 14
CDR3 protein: CASSSAAEGYGYTF
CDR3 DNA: TGTGCCAGCAGCTCCGCGGCTGAGGGCTATGGCTACACCTTC

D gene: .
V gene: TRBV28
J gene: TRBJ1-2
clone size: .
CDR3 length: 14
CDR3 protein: CASSSPGFNYGYTF
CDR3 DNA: TGTGCCAGCAGTTCTCCGGGGTTTAACTATGGCTACACCTTC

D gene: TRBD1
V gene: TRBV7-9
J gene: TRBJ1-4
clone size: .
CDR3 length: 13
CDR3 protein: CASSSRTGEKLFF
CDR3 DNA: TGTGCCAGCAGCTCCCGGACAGGTGAAAAACTGTTTTTT

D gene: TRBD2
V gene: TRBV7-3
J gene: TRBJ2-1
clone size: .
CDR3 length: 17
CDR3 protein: CASSFDGTSGSYNEQFF
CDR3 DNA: TGTGCCAGCAGCTTTGATGGGACTAGCGGATCCTACAATGAGCAGTTCTTC

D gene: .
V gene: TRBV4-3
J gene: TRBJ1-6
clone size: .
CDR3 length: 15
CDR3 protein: CASSQVSGYDSPLHF
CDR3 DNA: TGCGCCAGCAGCCAAGTTTCCGGGTATGATTCACCCCTCCACTTT

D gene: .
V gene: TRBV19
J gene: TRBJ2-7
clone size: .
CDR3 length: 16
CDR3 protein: CASSTLRFGMTYEQYF
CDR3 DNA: TGTGCCAGTAGTACCCTCCGGTTCGGTATGACCTACGAGCAGTACTTC

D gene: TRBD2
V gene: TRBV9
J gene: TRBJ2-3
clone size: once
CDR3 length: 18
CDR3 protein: CASSPLMRGGGSTDTQYF
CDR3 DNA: TGTGCCAGCAGCCCCCTGATGCGGGGGGGTGGTAGTACAGATACGCAGTATTTT

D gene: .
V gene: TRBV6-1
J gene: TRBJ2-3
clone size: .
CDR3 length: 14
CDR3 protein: CASQGLFSTDTQYF
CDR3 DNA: TGTGCCTCCCAGGGGTTGTTTAGCACAGATACGCAGTATTTT

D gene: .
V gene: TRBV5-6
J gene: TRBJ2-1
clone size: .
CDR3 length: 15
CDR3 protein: CASSFRGVSYNEQFF
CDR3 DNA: TGTGCCAGCAGCTTCAGGGGTGTCTCCTACAATGAGCAGTTCTTC

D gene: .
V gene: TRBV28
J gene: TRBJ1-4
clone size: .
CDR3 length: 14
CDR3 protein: CASSGGSTNEKLFF
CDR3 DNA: TGTGCCAGCAGTGGGGGCTCAACTAATGAAAAACTGTTTTTT

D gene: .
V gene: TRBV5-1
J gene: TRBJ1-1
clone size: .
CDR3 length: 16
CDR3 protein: CASSPTGGGLNTEAFF
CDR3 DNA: TGCGCCAGCAGCCCTACAGGTGGGGGGTTGAACACTGAAGCTTTCTTT

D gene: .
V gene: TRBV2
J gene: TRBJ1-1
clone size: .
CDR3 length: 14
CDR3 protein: CASSVTQVRTEAFF
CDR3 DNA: TGTGCCAGCAGTGTAACCCAGGTTCGAACTGAAGCTTTCTTT

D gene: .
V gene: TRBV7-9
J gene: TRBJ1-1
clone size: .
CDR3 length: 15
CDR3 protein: CASSFPTVGRTEAFF
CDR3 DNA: TGTGCCAGCAGCTTCCCGACAGTAGGAAGGACTGAAGCTTTCTTT

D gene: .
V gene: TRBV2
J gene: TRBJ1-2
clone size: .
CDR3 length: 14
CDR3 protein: CASSLRLVAHGYTF
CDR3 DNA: TGTGCCAGCAGCCTCCGACTAGTTGCCCATGGCTACACCTTC

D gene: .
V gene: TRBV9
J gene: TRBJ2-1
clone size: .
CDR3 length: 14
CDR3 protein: CASSGPPSDNEQFF
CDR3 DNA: TGTGCCAGCAGCGGACCTCCGAGCGACAATGAGCAGTTCTTC

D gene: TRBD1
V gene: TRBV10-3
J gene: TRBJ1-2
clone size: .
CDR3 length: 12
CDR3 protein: CAIGTDTYGYTF
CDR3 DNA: TGTGCCATAGGGACAGACACCTATGGCTACACCTTC

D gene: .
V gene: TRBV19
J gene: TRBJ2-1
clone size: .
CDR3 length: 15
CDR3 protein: CASSMVVSSYNEQFF
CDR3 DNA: TGTGCCAGTAGTATGGTAGTGAGCTCCTACAATGAGCAGTTCTTC

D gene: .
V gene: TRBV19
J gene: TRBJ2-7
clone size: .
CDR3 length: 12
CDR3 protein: CASEGLVHEQYF
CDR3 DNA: TGTGCCAGTGAGGGACTCGTGCACGAGCAGTACTTC

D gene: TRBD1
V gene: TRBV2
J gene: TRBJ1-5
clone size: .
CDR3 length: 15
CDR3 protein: CASSTGQGGSQPQHF
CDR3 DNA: TGTGCCAGCAGTACGGGACAGGGGGGTAGTCAGCCCCAGCATTTT

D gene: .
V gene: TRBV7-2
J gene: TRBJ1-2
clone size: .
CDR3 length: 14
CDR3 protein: CASSLLDRKYGYTF
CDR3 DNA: TGTGCCAGCAGCCTCTTGGACAGAAAATATGGCTACACCTTC

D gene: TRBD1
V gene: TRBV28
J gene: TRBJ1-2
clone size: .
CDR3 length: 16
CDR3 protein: CASLRTGVPWAEGYTF
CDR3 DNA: TGTGCCAGCTTAAGAACAGGGGTCCCTTGGGCGGAGGGCTACACCTTC

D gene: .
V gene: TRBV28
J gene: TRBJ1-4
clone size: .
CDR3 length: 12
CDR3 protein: CASSLPGEKLFF
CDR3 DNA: TGTGCCAGCAGTCTCCCGGGTGAAAAACTGTTTTTT

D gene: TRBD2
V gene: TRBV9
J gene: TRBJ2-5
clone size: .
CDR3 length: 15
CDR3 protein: CASSAGLAGVGEQYF
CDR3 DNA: TGTGCCAGCAGCGCGGGACTAGCGGGAGTCGGAGAGCAGTACTTC

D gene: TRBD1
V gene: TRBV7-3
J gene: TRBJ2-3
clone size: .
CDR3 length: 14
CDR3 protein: CASSLGQGADTQYF
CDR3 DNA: TGTGCCAGCAGCTTGGGACAGGGGGCAGATACGCAGTATTTT

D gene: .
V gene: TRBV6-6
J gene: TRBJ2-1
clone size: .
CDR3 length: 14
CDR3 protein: CASRDTGPYNEQFF
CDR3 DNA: TGTGCCAGCAGGGACACCGGACCCTACAATGAGCAGTTCTTC

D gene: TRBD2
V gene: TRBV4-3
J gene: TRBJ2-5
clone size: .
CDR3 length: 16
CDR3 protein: CASSTPGLAVQETQYF
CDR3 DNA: TGCGCCAGCAGCACCCCGGGACTAGCGGTCCAAGAGACCCAGTACTTC

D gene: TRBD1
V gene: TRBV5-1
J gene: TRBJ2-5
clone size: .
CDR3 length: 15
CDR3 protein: CASSLTGTGQETQYF
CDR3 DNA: TGCGCCAGCAGCTTGACTGGGACAGGGCAAGAGACCCAGTACTTC

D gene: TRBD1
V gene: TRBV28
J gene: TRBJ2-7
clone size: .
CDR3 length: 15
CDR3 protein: CASSSPGQGPYEQYF
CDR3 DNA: TGTGCCAGCAGTTCTCCCGGACAGGGTCCCTACGAGCAGTACTTC

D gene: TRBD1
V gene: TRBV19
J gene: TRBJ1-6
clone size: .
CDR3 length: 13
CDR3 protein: CASSPGQGTPLHF
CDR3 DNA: TGTGCCAGCAGTCCGGGACAGGGGACTCCCCTCCACTTT

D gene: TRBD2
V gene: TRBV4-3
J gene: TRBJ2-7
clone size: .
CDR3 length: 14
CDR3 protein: CASSQDLLRGEQYF
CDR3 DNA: TGCGCCAGCAGCCAAGATTTACTGCGGGGGGAGCAGTACTTC

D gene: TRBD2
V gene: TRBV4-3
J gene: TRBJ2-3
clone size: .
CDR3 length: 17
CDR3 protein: CASSQDRASGRPDTQYF
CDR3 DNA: TGCGCCAGCAGCCAAGATCGGGCTAGCGGGAGACCAGATACGCAGTATTTT

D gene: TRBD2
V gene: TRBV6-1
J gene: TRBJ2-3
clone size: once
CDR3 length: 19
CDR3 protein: CASSDIRPGTSRSTDTQYF
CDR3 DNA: TGTGCCAGCAGTGATATCCGGCCGGGGACTAGCCGCTCCACAGATACGCAGTATTTT

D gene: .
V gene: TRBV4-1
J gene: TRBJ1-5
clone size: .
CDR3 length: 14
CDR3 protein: CASSQATGNQPQHF
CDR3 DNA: TGCGCCAGCAGCCAAGCCACAGGGAATCAGCCCCAGCATTTT

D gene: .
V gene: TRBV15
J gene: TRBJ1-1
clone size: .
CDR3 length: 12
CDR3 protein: CATSRDRTEAFF
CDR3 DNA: TGTGCCACCAGCAGAGATCGTACTGAAGCTTTCTTT

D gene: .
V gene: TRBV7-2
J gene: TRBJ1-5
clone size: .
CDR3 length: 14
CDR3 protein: CASSPRGNNQPQHF
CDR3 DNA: TGTGCCAGCAGCCCTAGGGGGAACAATCAGCCCCAGCATTTT

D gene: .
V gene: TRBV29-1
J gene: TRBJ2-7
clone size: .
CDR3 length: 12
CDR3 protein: CSVLAPDYEQYF
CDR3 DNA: TGCAGCGTTCTCGCGCCCGATTACGAGCAGTACTTC

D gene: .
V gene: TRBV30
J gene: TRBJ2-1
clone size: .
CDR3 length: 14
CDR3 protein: CAWSVWGGHNEQFF
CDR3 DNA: TGTGCCTGGAGTGTATGGGGGGGGCACAATGAGCAGTTCTTC

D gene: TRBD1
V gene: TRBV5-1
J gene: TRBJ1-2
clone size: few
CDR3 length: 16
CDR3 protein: CASRPGTGGTLGGYTF
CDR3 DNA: TGCGCCAGCAGGCCCGGGACAGGGGGCACCCTAGGTGGCTACACCTTC

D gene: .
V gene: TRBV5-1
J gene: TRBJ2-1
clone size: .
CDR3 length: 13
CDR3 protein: CASSLSGVGEQFF
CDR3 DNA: TGCGCCAGCAGCTTAAGCGGAGTTGGTGAGCAGTTCTTC

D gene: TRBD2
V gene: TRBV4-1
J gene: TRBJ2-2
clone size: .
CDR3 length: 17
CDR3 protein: CASSQDGGRGGTGELFF
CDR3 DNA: TGCGCCAGCAGCCAAGACGGCGGGAGGGGGGGGACCGGGGAGCTGTTTTTT

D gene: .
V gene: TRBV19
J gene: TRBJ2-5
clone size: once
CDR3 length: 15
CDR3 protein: CASSMRVMGQETQYF
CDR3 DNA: TGTGCCAGTAGTATGCGGGTTATGGGGCAAGAGACCCAGTACTTC

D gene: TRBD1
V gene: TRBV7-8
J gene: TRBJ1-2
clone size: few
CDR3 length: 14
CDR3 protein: CASSSQGGRYGYTF
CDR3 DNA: TGTGCCAGCAGCTCTCAGGGGGGCCGGTATGGCTACACCTTC

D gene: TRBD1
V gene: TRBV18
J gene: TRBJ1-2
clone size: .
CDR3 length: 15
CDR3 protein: CASSPGQGGSYGYTF
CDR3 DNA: TGTGCCAGCTCACCGGGACAGGGAGGTAGCTATGGCTACACCTTC

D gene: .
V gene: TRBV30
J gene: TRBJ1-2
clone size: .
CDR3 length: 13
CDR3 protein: CAWSVARVYGYTF
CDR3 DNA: TGTGCCTGGAGTGTAGCCAGGGTCTATGGCTACACCTTC

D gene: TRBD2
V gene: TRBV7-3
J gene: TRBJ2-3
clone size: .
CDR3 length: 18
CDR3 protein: CASSLGLAGEFGTDTQYF
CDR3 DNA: TGTGCCAGCAGCTTAGGGCTAGCGGGAGAGTTTGGCACAGATACGCAGTATTTT

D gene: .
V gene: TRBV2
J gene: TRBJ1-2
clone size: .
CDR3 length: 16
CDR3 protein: CASYLTHAPPNYGYTF
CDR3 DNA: TGTGCCAGCTATCTGACACACGCTCCTCCTAACTATGGCTACACCTTC

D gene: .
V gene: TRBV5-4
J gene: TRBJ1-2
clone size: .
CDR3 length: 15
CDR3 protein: CASSYPDRLSYGYTF
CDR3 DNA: TGTGCCAGCAGCTACCCTGACAGACTCTCCTATGGCTACACCTTC

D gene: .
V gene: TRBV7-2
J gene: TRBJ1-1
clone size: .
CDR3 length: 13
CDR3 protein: CASSFRQALGAFF
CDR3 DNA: TGTGCCAGCAGCTTTAGACAGGCCCTAGGGGCTTTCTTT

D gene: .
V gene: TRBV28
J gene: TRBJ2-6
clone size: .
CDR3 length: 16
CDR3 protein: CASSLEGGSGANVLTF
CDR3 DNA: TGTGCCAGCAGTTTAGAGGGCGGCTCTGGGGCCAACGTCCTGACTTTC

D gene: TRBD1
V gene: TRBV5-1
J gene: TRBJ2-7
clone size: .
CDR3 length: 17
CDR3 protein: CASSLLQGALTSYEQYF
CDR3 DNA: TGCGCCAGCAGCTTGCTACAGGGGGCTCTTACATCCTACGAGCAGTACTTC